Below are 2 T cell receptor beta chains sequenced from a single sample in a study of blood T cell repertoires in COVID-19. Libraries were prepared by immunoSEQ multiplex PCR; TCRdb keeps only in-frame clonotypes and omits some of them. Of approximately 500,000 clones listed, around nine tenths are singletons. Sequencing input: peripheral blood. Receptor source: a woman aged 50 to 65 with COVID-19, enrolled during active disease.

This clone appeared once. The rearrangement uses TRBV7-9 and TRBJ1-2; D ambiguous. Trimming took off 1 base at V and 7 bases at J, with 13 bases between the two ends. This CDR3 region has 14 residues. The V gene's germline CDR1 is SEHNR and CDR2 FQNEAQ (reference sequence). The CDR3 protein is CASSLEPEGGGYTF. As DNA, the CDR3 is TGTGCCAGCAGCTTAGAACCGGAGGGTGGTGGCTACACCTTC. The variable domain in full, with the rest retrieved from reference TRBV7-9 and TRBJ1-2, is DTGVSQNPRHKITKRGQNVTFRCDPISEHNRLYWYRQTLGQGPEFLTYFQNEAQLEKSRLLSDRFSAERPKGSFSTLEIQRTEQGDSAMYLCASSLEPEGGGYTFGSGTRLTVV.

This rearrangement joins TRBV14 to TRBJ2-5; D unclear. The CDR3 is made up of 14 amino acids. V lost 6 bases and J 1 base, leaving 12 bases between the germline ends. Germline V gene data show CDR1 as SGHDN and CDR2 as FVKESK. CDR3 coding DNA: TGTGCCAGCAGTCCTCCCCTACCCCAAGAGACCCAGTACTTC. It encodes CASSPPLPQETQYF.